This T cell receptor beta chain is from a study of blood T cell repertoires in COVID-19. Looking at the study overall: Researchers got acute and convalescent COVID-19 samples from the United States, Italy and Spain. Sample material is recorded as cDNA or gDNA derived from T cells, B-cell-depleted T cells, or PBMCs.

This CDR3 region has 15 residues. Authors' processing steps: Amplification from reference gene primers served as the basis for estimated nucleated cell counts. Sequencing was performed with immunoSEQ multiplex PCR; in TCRdb, only in-frame clones are kept and a portion is missing. Clonal size and the V and J genes are those of that table, whereas D and trimming came from the DNA. The data show 25,000 to 30,000 clones, with 82% seen just once and about 1.7% held by the top ten. The receptor was derived from a man aged 80 or over with active or convalescent COVID-19. Specimen: peripheral blood. The chain carries TRBV21-1 and TRBJ2-7; the D segment call TRBD2 is taken from the table without a DNA check. TRBV21-1 is a documented pseudogene. This CDR3 reads CASSKARGSSYEQYF. CDR3 nucleotides: TGTGCCAGCAGCAAAGCGCGGGGTAGCTCCTACGAGCAGTACTTC.